This T cell receptor (beta chain) emerged from a study of shared clonotypes between healthy human individuals. Broader study findings: Sequencing depth was a factor that was expected to affect clonotype sharing among donors.

Worth noting for this clone: As yet, its antigen is unknown.

CD45RO-negative CD8 cells positively selected for CCR7 made up the naive population, which excluded terminally differentiated effector memory CD45RA+ cells. Healthy HIV-negative adults with no recent acute infections or vaccinations were recruited as donors. Authors' data handling: There were no quality scores in the junction-only immunoSEQ sequences, so filtering differed. Profiled with immunoSEQ multiplex PCR; TCRdb holds only in-frame clones, not every one. Clone size and the V and J calls come from that table; the DNA yielded D and trimming. The sample has about 2 million clones, approximately 94% seen once. The CDR3 has 13 amino acids. V was cut by 0 bases and J by 2 bases, with 6 bases left in between. Germline V gene lookup returns CDR1 SGDLS and CDR2 YYNGEE.

The sequence derives from a young man in good health. The sample taken for sequencing was naive CD8+ T cells sorted from blood. The chain employs TRBV9 and TRBJ2-7, with D uncertain. CDR3 sequence reads: CASSVGSPYEQYF. The CDR3 nucleotides are TGTGCCAGCAGCGTAGGAAGTCCCTACGAGCAGTACTTC.